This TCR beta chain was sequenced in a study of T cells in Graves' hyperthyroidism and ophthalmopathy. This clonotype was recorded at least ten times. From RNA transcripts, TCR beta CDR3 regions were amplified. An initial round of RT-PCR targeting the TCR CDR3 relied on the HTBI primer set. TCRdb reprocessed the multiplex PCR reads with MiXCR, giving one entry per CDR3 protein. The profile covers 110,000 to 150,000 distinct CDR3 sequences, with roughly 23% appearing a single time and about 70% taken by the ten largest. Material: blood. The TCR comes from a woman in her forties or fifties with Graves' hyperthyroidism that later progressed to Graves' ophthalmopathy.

CDR3 amino acids: CSARDRRVYGYTF. CDR3 coding DNA: TGCAGTGCTAGAGATAGAAGGGTCTATGGCTACACCTTC. This sequence joins TRBV20-1 and TRBJ1-2; D is uncertain. The V end lost 0 bases, the J end lost 4 bases, and 9 bases lay between the germline ends. Germline V CDR1 and CDR2: DFQATT, SNEGSKA (reference sequence). CDR3 length: 13 residues.